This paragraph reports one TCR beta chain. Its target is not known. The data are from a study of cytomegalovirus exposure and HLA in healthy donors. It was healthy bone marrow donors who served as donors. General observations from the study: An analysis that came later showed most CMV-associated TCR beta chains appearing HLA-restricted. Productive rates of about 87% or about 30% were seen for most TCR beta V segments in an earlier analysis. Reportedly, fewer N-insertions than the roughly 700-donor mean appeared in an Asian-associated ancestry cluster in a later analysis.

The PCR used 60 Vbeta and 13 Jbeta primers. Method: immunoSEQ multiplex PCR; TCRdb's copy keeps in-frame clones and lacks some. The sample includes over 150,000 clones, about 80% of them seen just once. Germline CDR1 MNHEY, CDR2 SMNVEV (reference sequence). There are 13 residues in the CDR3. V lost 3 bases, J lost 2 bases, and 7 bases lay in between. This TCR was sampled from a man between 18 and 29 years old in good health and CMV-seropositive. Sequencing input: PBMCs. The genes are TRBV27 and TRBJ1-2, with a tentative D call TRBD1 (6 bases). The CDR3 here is CASSFGQNYGYTF. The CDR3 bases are TGTGCCAGCAGTTTCGGACAGAACTATGGCTACACCTTC.